The rows below give T cell receptor beta chains drawn from one sample of a study of T cell repertoires in cytomegalovirus infection. TCRdb reprocessed the reads with MiXCR, giving one entry per CDR3 protein. This repertoire shows fewer than 1,000,000 distinct CDR3 sequences, 31% found once; its top ten account for about an eighth. No antigen has been assigned to these receptors. This specimen consisted of cultured CD8+ T cells from PBMCs, obtained from culture after CMV antigen stimulation. These receptors all stem from a human donor in good health (CMV status not recorded). Some clones in this sample may be carry-over from other donors' samples. Each CDR3 is given with its conserved first and last residue. The order of the fields is CDR3 protein, CDR3 DNA, J gene, clone size, V gene, D gene. D genes are given only for firm matches. Rows give clone size only sometimes, using once, few, many, or a class for an expanded clone.

CDR3aa: CASSLDSLGSYNSPLHF
CDR3nt: TGCGCCAGCAGCTTGGACAGCCTGGGGTCCTATAATTCACCCCTCCACTTT
j_gene: TRBJ1-6
abundance: NA
v_gene: TRBV5-1
d_gene: NA

CDR3aa: CASSLIEGLDLSPIARAKNIQYF
CDR3nt: TGTGCCAGCAGCTTGATCGAGGGACTAGACCTATCCCCGATCGCGAGAGCCAAAAACATTCAGTACTTC
j_gene: TRBJ2-4
abundance: many
v_gene: TRBV7-9
d_gene: TRBD2

CDR3aa: CASSEAQQAFF
CDR3nt: TGTGCCAGCAGTGAAGCCCAGCAAGCTTTCTTT
j_gene: TRBJ1-1
abundance: NA
v_gene: TRBV6-1
d_gene: NA

CDR3aa: CASSYRQGSTDTQYF
CDR3nt: TGTGCCAGCAGTTACAGACAGGGCAGCACAGATACGCAGTATTTT
j_gene: TRBJ2-3
abundance: NA
v_gene: TRBV6-2/TRBV6-3
d_gene: TRBD1

CDR3aa: CASSPPAHYGYTF
CDR3nt: TGTGCCAGCAGTCCCCCGGCGCATTATGGCTACACCTTC
j_gene: TRBJ1-2
abundance: few
v_gene: TRBV12-3/TRBV12-4
d_gene: NA

CDR3aa: CASSYQEEKLFF
CDR3nt: TGTGCCAGCAGCTATCAAGAGGAAAAACTGTTTTTT
j_gene: TRBJ1-4
abundance: NA
v_gene: TRBV7-9
d_gene: NA

CDR3aa: CASSPPDRNLGHNSPLHF
CDR3nt: TGTGCCAGCAGCCCCCCGGACAGAAACCTCGGCCATAATTCACCCCTCCACTTT
j_gene: TRBJ1-6
abundance: few
v_gene: TRBV7-6
d_gene: NA

CDR3aa: CVTSRPLTRNYGYTF
CDR3nt: TGTGTCACCAGCAGACCCCTAACAAGAAACTATGGCTACACCTTC
j_gene: TRBJ1-2
abundance: NA
v_gene: TRBV15
d_gene: NA

CDR3aa: CASSSFLAGSLSSSYEQYF
CDR3nt: TGTGCCAGCAGTTCGTTCCTAGCGGGGTCCTTGTCAAGCTCCTACGAGCAGTACTTC
j_gene: TRBJ2-7
abundance: NA
v_gene: TRBV6-2/TRBV6-3
d_gene: TRBD2

CDR3aa: CASSLFSGALNTEAFF
CDR3nt: TGTGCCAGCAGTTTATTCTCGGGGGCCCTGAACACTGAAGCTTTCTTT
j_gene: TRBJ1-1
abundance: NA
v_gene: TRBV27
d_gene: NA

CDR3aa: CACSQGPYNEQFF
CDR3nt: TGTGCCTGCTCTCAGGGTCCCTACAATGAGCAGTTCTTC
j_gene: TRBJ2-1
abundance: few
v_gene: TRBV6-5
d_gene: NA

CDR3aa: CAISESGEFTEAFF
CDR3nt: TGTGCCATCAGTGAGTCTGGGGAGTTCACTGAAGCTTTCTTT
j_gene: TRBJ1-1
abundance: NA
v_gene: TRBV10-3
d_gene: NA

CDR3aa: CASTESGRDGYTF
CDR3nt: TGTGCCAGCACCGAGTCGGGAAGGGATGGCTACACCTTC
j_gene: TRBJ1-2
abundance: NA
v_gene: TRBV7-4
d_gene: NA

CDR3aa: CAISESDREETQYF
CDR3nt: TGTGCCATCAGTGAGTCAGATAGGGAAGAGACCCAGTACTTC
j_gene: TRBJ2-5
abundance: NA
v_gene: TRBV10-3
d_gene: NA

CDR3aa: CASIERGGSSGNTIYF
CDR3nt: TGTGCCAGTATTGAGCGAGGAGGGAGCTCTGGAAACACCATATATTTT
j_gene: TRBJ1-3
abundance: few
v_gene: TRBV19
d_gene: NA

CDR3aa: CASSTRTGWNF
CDR3nt: TGTGCCAGCAGTACCCGGACAGGGTGGAACTTC
j_gene: TRBJ2-7
abundance: NA
v_gene: TRBV2
d_gene: TRBD1

CDR3aa: CASSPDLGVYEQYF
CDR3nt: TGTGCCAGCAGCCCCGACCTAGGGGTCTACGAGCAGTACTTC
j_gene: TRBJ2-7
abundance: once
v_gene: TRBV5-5
d_gene: NA

CDR3aa: CASSGVGTGAVEQYF
CDR3nt: TGTGCCAGCAGTGGCGTGGGGACAGGGGCCGTCGAGCAGTACTTC
j_gene: TRBJ2-7
abundance: NA
v_gene: TRBV6-2/TRBV6-3
d_gene: TRBD1

CDR3aa: CASSFFSASNTGELFF
CDR3nt: TGTGCCAGCAGTTTCTTTTCGGCCTCGAACACCGGGGAGCTGTTTTTT
j_gene: TRBJ2-2
abundance: few
v_gene: TRBV12-3/TRBV12-4
d_gene: NA

CDR3aa: CASVMGGRDTDTQYF
CDR3nt: TGTGCCAGCGTCATGGGTGGCAGAGACACAGATACGCAGTATTTT
j_gene: TRBJ2-3
abundance: few
v_gene: TRBV11-3
d_gene: NA

CDR3aa: CASSGRQEQRETQYF
CDR3nt: TGTGCCAGCAGTGGACGACAGGAGCAGAGGGAGACCCAGTACTTC
j_gene: TRBJ2-5
abundance: NA
v_gene: TRBV2
d_gene: NA

CDR3aa: CASSVARRETQYF
CDR3nt: TGTGCCAGCAGTGTAGCGAGGCGGGAGACCCAGTACTTC
j_gene: TRBJ2-5
abundance: few
v_gene: TRBV6-2/TRBV6-3
d_gene: NA

CDR3aa: CASIVDGNQPQHF
CDR3nt: TGTGCCAGCATAGTGGATGGCAATCAGCCCCAGCATTTT
j_gene: TRBJ1-5
abundance: NA
v_gene: TRBV27
d_gene: NA

CDR3aa: CASSSAGGKDTEAFF
CDR3nt: TGTGCCAGCAGCTCGGCCGGAGGGAAGGACACTGAAGCTTTCTTT
j_gene: TRBJ1-1
abundance: once
v_gene: TRBV5-4
d_gene: NA

CDR3aa: CASSPPLGRIAMNTEAFF
CDR3nt: TGTGCCAGCTCACCACCCCTGGGTAGGATCGCCATGAACACTGAAGCTTTCTTT
j_gene: TRBJ1-1
abundance: many
v_gene: TRBV18
d_gene: NA

CDR3aa: CASSSWTGTEQYF
CDR3nt: TGTGCCAGCAGCTCATGGACAGGGACCGAGCAGTACTTC
j_gene: TRBJ2-7
abundance: NA
v_gene: TRBV5-4
d_gene: TRBD1

CDR3aa: CVSSLGNPKPLNTGELFF
CDR3nt: TGTGTCAGCAGCTTAGGGAACCCAAAGCCCTTGAACACCGGGGAGCTGTTTTTT
j_gene: TRBJ2-2
abundance: NA
v_gene: TRBV7-6
d_gene: NA

CDR3aa: CASSASDKSYGYTF
CDR3nt: TGTGCCAGCAGCGCCAGCGACAAAAGCTATGGCTACACCTTC
j_gene: TRBJ1-2
abundance: NA
v_gene: TRBV6-5
d_gene: NA

CDR3aa: CASSPGQGRGDTQYF
CDR3nt: TGTGCTAGCAGCCCGGGACAGGGGAGGGGAGATACGCAGTATTTT
j_gene: TRBJ2-3
abundance: once
v_gene: TRBV7-7
d_gene: TRBD1

CDR3aa: CATSRVLVLDEQFF
CDR3nt: TGTGCCACCAGCAGAGTCCTCGTCCTCGATGAGCAGTTCTTC
j_gene: TRBJ2-1
abundance: NA
v_gene: TRBV15
d_gene: NA

CDR3aa: CASSFIGLAANEQFF
CDR3nt: TGTGCCAGCAGCTTTATAGGACTAGCGGCCAATGAGCAGTTCTTC
j_gene: TRBJ2-1
abundance: many
v_gene: TRBV7-6
d_gene: TRBD2

CDR3aa: CASSLSLTSYEQFF
CDR3nt: TGTGCCAGCAGCTTGTCGTTGACCAGCTATGAGCAGTTCTTC
j_gene: TRBJ2-1
abundance: many
v_gene: TRBV7-8
d_gene: NA

CDR3aa: CASSQPSGRFQETQYF
CDR3nt: TGTGCCAGCAGCCAACCTAGCGGGCGCTTTCAAGAGACCCAGTACTTC
j_gene: TRBJ2-5
abundance: few
v_gene: TRBV7-9
d_gene: TRBD2

CDR3aa: CASSSKGVGSTDTQYF
CDR3nt: TGTGCCAGCAGTTCTAAGGGAGTAGGGAGCACAGATACGCAGTATTTT
j_gene: TRBJ2-3
abundance: many
v_gene: TRBV7-8
d_gene: NA

CDR3aa: CASSQVGLAEDTGELFF
CDR3nt: TGCGCCAGCAGCCAAGTAGGACTAGCGGAAGACACCGGGGAGCTGTTTTTT
j_gene: TRBJ2-2
abundance: NA
v_gene: TRBV4-3
d_gene: TRBD2

CDR3aa: CASSRGPEQYF
CDR3nt: TGTGCCAGCAGCAGAGGTCCCGAGCAGTACTTC
j_gene: TRBJ2-7
abundance: many
v_gene: TRBV7-2
d_gene: NA

CDR3aa: CASSFDRVSSTDTQYF
CDR3nt: TGTGCCAGCAGTTTCGACAGGGTCTCTAGCACAGATACGCAGTATTTT
j_gene: TRBJ2-3
abundance: NA
v_gene: TRBV6-5
d_gene: TRBD1

CDR3aa: CASSRYTGGYTF
CDR3nt: TGTGCCAGCAGTCGATATACCGGAGGCTACACCTTC
j_gene: TRBJ1-2
abundance: few
v_gene: TRBV6-1
d_gene: NA

CDR3aa: CASSEGSIRETQYF
CDR3nt: TGTGCCAGCAGTGAGGGTAGCATTCGGGAGACCCAGTACTTC
j_gene: TRBJ2-5
abundance: few
v_gene: TRBV2
d_gene: NA

CDR3aa: CASSSTIGQDGELFF
CDR3nt: TGTGCCAGCAGCTCCACCATTGGGCAGGACGGGGAGCTGTTTTTT
j_gene: TRBJ2-2
abundance: NA
v_gene: TRBV7-9
d_gene: NA

CDR3aa: CASSPLEGGWTDTQYF
CDR3nt: TGTGCCAGCAGCCCACTAGAGGGGGGGTGGACAGATACGCAGTATTTT
j_gene: TRBJ2-3
abundance: few
v_gene: TRBV28
d_gene: NA

CDR3aa: CASSELDYQETQYF
CDR3nt: TGTGCCAGCAGTGAACTGGACTACCAAGAGACCCAGTACTTC
j_gene: TRBJ2-5
abundance: NA
v_gene: TRBV2
d_gene: NA

CDR3aa: CASTEKGYPLHF
CDR3nt: TGTGCCAGCACAGAGAAAGGGTATCCCCTCCACTTT
j_gene: TRBJ1-6
abundance: medium-sized
v_gene: TRBV5-6
d_gene: NA

CDR3aa: CASSQARDRIAEAFF
CDR3nt: TGCGCCAGCAGCCAAGCGAGAGACAGGATCGCCGAAGCTTTCTTT
j_gene: TRBJ1-1
abundance: few
v_gene: TRBV4-3
d_gene: NA

CDR3aa: CASSPPRTAVLPQHF
CDR3nt: TGTGCCAGTAGTCCTCCGAGGACAGCTGTACTCCCCCAGCATTTT
j_gene: TRBJ1-5
abundance: NA
v_gene: TRBV19
d_gene: NA

CDR3aa: CASSEYGAKNSF
CDR3nt: TGTGCCAGCAGTGAATACGGGGCGAAAAATAGCTTT
j_gene: TRBJ1-1
abundance: NA
v_gene: TRBV25-1
d_gene: NA

CDR3aa: CSVELTGGGKDEQYF
CDR3nt: TGCAGCGTTGAACTCACCGGGGGCGGGAAGGACGAGCAGTACTTC
j_gene: TRBJ2-7
abundance: NA
v_gene: TRBV29-1
d_gene: NA

CDR3aa: CASSPTTGINQPQHF
CDR3nt: TGTGCCAGCAGCCCGACGACGGGAATCAATCAGCCCCAGCATTTT
j_gene: TRBJ1-5
abundance: few
v_gene: TRBV9
d_gene: NA

CDR3aa: CSVEDREGFGYTF
CDR3nt: TGCAGCGTTGAGGATCGGGAAGGGTTTGGCTACACCTTC
j_gene: TRBJ1-2
abundance: NA
v_gene: TRBV29-1
d_gene: NA

CDR3aa: CASIATRGETGNTIYF
CDR3nt: TGTGCCAGTATCGCGACCCGAGGGGAAACTGGAAACACCATATATTTT
j_gene: TRBJ1-3
abundance: NA
v_gene: TRBV19
d_gene: NA

CDR3aa: CASTTGVGFGNEQFF
CDR3nt: TGTGCCAGCACGACAGGGGTTGGTTTTGGCAATGAGCAGTTCTTC
j_gene: TRBJ2-1
abundance: many
v_gene: TRBV7-8
d_gene: TRBD1